The T cell receptor (beta chain) described here comes from a study of blood T cell repertoires in COVID-19. Study context: Acute and convalescent COVID-19 specimens originated in the United States, Italy and Spain. From T cells, B-cell-depleted T cells, or PBMCs came the material, which was cDNA or gDNA.

Between the trimmed V and J ends, which lost 3 bases and 2 bases, there was a span of 15 bases. Germline V gene lookup returns CDR1 SGHTA and CDR2 FQGNSA. The CDR3 extends over 16 amino acids. Per the authors' pipeline: Reference gene primers were amplified, and this amplification served to estimate nucleated cell counts. Sequencing used immunoSEQ multiplex PCR; TCRdb keeps in-frame clones, though not all of them. The DNA was the basis for D and trimming; V, J and clone size are from that table. The table shows over 250,000 clones, with 86% occurring only once. This TCR derives from a woman in her 70s with COVID-19, enrolled during active disease. This chain uses TRBV7-2 with TRBJ2-3; D is perhaps TRBD2 (6 bases). The sample comprised peripheral blood. The CDR3 DNA reads TGTGCCAGCAGCTTCTACCTCGCGGGATCCACAGATACGCAGTATTTT. This sequence encodes CASSFYLAGSTDTQYF.